The 9 T cell receptor beta chains presented below share a single source sample, sequenced in a study of blood T cells in healthy people across ages. Using a J-beta primer mix together with a sample-barcoded 5' primer, a second PCR was run for about 6 to 11 cycles. Via MiXCR, TCRdb re-called the 5' RACE reads, giving one row per CDR3 protein. This sample carries about 1,800,000 distinct CDR3 sequences, over 25% of them seen once, and the ten largest clones take roughly 8.2%. The sequencing input was blood. The receptors come from a woman in her thirties in good health.

The rearrangement links TRBV7-2 to TRBJ2-1; the D gene is possibly TRBD2 (6 bases). The V gene lost 1 base and the J gene lost 0 bases, with 10 bases spanning the gap. The germline V gene has CDR1 SGHTA and CDR2 FQGNSA. There are 16 residues in the CDR3. The CDR3 loop is CASSLVRGNSYNEQFF. Here the CDR3 DNA reads TGTGCCAGCAGCTTAGTGCGCGGGAACTCCTACAATGAGCAGTTCTTC.

In this sample, this clonotype turned up a few times. The chain joins TRBV6-6 to TRBJ2-1; D might be TRBD1 or TRBD2, each matching 5 bases. This CDR3 spans 13 amino acids. V dropped 7 bases and J dropped 5 bases, with 12 bases sitting between them. Germline CDR1 reads MNHNY; CDR2 reads SVGAGI (reference sequence). CDR3 sequence: CASTRDRDNEQFF. The CDR3 bases are TGTGCCAGCACTAGGGACCGAGACAATGAGCAGTTCTTC.

V is TRBV11-2 and J is TRBJ2-3; 8 bases are a match to TRBD2. The CDR3 runs 17 residues. Germline loops: CDR1 SGHAT, CDR2 FQNNGV. V was pared by 5 bases and J by 4 bases, with 14 bases of the junction left unmatched. The CDR3 protein is CASSDKAGAGEPDTQYF. In DNA form, the CDR3 reads TGTGCCAGCAGCGACAAGGCCGGAGCGGGAGAGCCAGATACGCAGTATTTT.

On this clonotype: A read error may produce the germline difference seen at one junction end. V usage is TRBV5-1 and J usage is TRBJ2-3; 9 nucleotides align to TRBD2. The CDR3 runs 14 residues. The V gene's germline CDR1 is SGHRS and CDR2 YFSETQ. In nucleotides, the CDR3 is TGCGCCAGCAGTTTGGTAGCGGGGGACCCCCCAAAGTATTTT. This sequence encodes CASSLVAGDPPKYF.

This clonotype was detected a few times. The V call is TRBV5-5, the J call TRBJ2-1; 7 bases line up with TRBD2. The CDR3 has 17 residues. CDR1 is SGHKS and CDR2 is YYEKEE in the germline V gene (reference sequence). The J segment lost 3 bases and the V segment lost 4 bases, leaving 13 bases of the junction unmatched. CDR3 nucleotide sequence: TGTGCCAGCAGCCTCCGGACTAGATCGGGTTACTACAATGAGCAGTTCTTC. Its protein is CASSLRTRSGYYNEQFF.

The chain couples TRBV5-1 to TRBJ2-7; D might be TRBD2 (5 bases). CDR3 size: 14 residues. V lost 3 bases and J 3 bases, leaving 13 bases between the germline ends. Germline values: CDR1 SGHRS, CDR2 YFSETQ. The CDR3 spells CASSSSGWFYEQYF. CDR3 bases: TGCGCCAGCAGCTCCTCGGGGTGGTTCTACGAGCAGTACTTC.

This clonotype was seen only a few times. This sequence joins TRBV4-1 and TRBJ2-3; 7 nucleotides agree with TRBD2. The CDR3 runs to 17 residues. After removal of 3 bases from V and 1 base from J, the junction contained 10 bases not matched to a gene. Germline CDR1 is MGHRA and CDR2 is YSYEKL. This CDR3 is CASSQTAAAGRTDTQYF. The CDR3 coding sequence is TGCGCCAGCAGCCAGACCGCCGCAGCGGGACGCACAGATACGCAGTATTTT.

Many counts were recorded for this clonotype. The chain employs TRBV12-3 or TRBV12-4 and TRBJ2-7; 9 bases fit TRBD1. V shed 7 bases and J 5 bases; nucleotides not matched to a gene: 12. This CDR3 has 15 residues. Here the CDR3 DNA reads TGTGCCAGCACCGCTGGGACAGGGAACTTTAACGAGCAGTACTTC. This encodes CASTAGTGNFNEQYF.

The rearrangement links TRBV20-1 to TRBJ1-1, with D hard to call. This CDR3 is built from 13 residues. CDR1 DFQATT and CDR2 SNEGSKA come from the germline V gene (reference sequence). DNA for the CDR3: TGCAGCGCCCAGAGAAGCATGAACACTGAAGCTTTCTTT. As protein: CSAQRSMNTEAFF.